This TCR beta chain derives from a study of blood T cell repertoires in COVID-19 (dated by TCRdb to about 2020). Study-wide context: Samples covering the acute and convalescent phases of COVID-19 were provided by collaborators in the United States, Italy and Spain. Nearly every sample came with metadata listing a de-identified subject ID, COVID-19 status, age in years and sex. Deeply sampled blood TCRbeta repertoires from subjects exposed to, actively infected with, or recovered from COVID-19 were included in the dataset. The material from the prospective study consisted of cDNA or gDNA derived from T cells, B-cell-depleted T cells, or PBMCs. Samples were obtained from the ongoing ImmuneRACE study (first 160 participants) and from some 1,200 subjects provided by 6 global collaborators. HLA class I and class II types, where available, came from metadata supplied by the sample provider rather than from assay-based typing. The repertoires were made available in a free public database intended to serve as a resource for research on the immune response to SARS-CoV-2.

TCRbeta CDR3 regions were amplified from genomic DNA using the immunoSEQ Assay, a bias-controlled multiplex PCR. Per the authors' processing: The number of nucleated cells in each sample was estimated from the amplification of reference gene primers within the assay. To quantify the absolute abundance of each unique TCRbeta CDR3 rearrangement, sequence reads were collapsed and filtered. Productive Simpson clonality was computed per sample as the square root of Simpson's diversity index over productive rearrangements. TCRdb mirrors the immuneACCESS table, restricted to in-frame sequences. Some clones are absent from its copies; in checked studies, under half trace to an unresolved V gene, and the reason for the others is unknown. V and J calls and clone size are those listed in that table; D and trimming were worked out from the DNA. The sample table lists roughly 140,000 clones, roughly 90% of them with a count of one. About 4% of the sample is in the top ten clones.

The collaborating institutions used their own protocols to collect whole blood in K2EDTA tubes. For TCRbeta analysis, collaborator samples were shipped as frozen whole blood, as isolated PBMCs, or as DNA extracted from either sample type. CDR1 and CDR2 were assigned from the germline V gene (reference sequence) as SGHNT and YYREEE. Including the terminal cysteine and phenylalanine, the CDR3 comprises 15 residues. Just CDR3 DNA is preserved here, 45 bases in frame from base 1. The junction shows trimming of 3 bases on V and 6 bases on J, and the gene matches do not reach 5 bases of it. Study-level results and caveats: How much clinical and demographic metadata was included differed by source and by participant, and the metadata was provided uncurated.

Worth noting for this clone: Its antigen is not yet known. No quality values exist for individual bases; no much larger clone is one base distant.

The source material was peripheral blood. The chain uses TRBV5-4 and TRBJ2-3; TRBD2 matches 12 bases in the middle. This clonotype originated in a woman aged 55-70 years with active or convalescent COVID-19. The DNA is TGTGCCAGCAGCTCACTGACTAGCGGGGGTGATACGCAGTATTTT. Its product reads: CASSSLTSGGDTQYF.